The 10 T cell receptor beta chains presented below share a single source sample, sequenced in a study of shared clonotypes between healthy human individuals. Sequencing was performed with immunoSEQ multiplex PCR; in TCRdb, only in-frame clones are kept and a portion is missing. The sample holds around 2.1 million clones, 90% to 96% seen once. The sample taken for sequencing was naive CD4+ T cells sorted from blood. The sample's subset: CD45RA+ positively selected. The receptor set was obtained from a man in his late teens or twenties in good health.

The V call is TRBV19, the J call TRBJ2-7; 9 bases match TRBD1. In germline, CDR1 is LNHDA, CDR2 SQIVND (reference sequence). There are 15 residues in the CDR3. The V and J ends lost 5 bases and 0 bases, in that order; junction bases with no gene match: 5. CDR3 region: CASSAGTGSSYEQYF. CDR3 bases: TGTGCCAGTAGTGCTGGGACAGGGAGCTCCTACGAGCAGTACTTC.

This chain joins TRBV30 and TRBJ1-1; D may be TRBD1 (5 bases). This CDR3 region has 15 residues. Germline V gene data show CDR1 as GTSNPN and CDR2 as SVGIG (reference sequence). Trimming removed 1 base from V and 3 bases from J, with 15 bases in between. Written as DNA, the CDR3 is TGTGCCTGGAGTGCCCCCGGGACCAAGTACACTGAAGCTTTCTTT. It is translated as CAWSAPGTKYTEAFF.

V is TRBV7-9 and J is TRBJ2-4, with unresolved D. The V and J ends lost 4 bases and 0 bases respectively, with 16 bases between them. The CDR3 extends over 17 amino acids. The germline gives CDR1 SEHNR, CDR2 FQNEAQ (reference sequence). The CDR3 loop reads CASSSDPLGLAKNIQYF. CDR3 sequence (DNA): TGTGCCAGCAGCTCCGACCCTCTTGGTTTAGCCAAAAACATTCAGTACTTC.

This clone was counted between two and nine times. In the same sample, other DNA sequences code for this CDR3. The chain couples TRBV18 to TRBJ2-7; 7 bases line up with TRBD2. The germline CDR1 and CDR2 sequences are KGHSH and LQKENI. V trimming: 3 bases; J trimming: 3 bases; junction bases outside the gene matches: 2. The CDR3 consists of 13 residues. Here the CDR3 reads CASSPGTNYEQYF. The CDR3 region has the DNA TGTGCCAGCTCACCCGGGACTAACTACGAGCAGTACTTC.

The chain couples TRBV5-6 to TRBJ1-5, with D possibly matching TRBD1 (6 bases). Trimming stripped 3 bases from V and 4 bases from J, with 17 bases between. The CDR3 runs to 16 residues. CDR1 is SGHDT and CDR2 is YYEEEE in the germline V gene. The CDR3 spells CASSWRGSHINQPQHF. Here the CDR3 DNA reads TGTGCCAGCAGCTGGAGGGGGAGCCATATTAATCAGCCCCAGCATTTT.

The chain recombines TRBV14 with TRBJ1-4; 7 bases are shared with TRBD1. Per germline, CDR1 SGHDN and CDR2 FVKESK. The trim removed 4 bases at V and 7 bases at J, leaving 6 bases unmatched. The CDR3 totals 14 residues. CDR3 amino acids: CASSRQGGGEKLFF. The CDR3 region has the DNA TGTGCCAGCAGCCGCCAGGGGGGGGGTGAAAAACTGTTTTTT.

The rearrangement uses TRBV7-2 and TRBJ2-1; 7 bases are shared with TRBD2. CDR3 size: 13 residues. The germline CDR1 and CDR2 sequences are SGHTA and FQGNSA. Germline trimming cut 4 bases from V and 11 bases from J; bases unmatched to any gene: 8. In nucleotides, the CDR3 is TGTGCCAGCAGCTCTGGACTAGGTAATCAGCAGTTCTTC. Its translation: CASSSGLGNQQFF.

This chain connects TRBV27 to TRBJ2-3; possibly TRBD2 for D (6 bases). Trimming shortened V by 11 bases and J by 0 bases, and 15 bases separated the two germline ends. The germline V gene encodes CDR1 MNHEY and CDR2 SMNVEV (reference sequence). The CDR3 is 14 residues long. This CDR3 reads CARRERPSTDTQYF. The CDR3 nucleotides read TGTGCCCGTCGGGAGCGACCTAGCACAGATACGCAGTATTTT.

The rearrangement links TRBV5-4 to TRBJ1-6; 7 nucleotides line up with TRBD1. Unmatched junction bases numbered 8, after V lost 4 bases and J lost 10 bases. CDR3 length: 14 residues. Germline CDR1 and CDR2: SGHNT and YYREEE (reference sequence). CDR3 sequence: CASSLPQGGSPLHF. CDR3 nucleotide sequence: TGTGCCAGCAGCCTTCCTCAGGGGGGGTCACCCCTCCACTTT.

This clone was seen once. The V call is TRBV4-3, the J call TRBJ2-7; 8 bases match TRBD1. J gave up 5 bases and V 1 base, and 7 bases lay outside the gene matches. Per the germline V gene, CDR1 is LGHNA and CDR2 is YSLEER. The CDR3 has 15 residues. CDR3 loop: CASSQARQGADEQYF. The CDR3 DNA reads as TGCGCCAGCAGCCAAGCGAGGCAGGGGGCCGACGAGCAGTACTTC.